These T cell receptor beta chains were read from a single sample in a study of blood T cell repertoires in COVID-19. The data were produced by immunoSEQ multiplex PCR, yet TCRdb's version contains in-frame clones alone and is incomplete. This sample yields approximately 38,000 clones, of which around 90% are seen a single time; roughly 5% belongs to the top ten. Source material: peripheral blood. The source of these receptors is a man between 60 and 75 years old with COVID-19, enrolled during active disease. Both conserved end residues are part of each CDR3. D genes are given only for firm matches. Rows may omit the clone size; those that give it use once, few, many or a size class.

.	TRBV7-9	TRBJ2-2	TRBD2	TGTGCCAGCAGCCCCCGTAGCGGTAGCGGGAGGCGAACCGGGGAGCTGTTTTTT	CASSPRSGSGRRTGELFF
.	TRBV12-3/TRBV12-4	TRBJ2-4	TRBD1	TGTGCCAGCAGTCCAGGACAGGGAAACATTCAGTACTTC	CASSPGQGNIQYF
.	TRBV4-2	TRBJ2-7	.	TGTGCCAGCAGCCAAGGGTTAGGGGACTACGAGCAGTACTTC	CASSQGLGDYEQYF
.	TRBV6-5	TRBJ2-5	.	TGTGCCAGCAGCGCGCTAAGCGGGCAAGAGACCCAGTACTTC	CASSALSGQETQYF
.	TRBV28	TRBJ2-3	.	TGTGCCAGCAGTTTATCGGCTAGCAGCCAATATACGCAGTATTTT	CASSLSASSQYTQYF
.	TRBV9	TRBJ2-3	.	TGTGCCAGCAGCGCAAGACTACAGGGCCCAAGCACAGATACGCAGTATTTT	CASSARLQGPSTDTQYF
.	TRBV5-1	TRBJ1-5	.	TGCGCCAGCAGCGAGGACTGGAATCAGCCCCAGCATTTT	CASSEDWNQPQHF
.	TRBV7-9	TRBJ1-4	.	TGTGCCAGCAGCTTGAGGGATGAAAAACTGTTTTTT	CASSLRDEKLFF
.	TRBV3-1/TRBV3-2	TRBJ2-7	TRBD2	TGTGCCAGCAGCCAAGGGACTAGTAATGAAAAGAACGAGCAGTACTTC	CASSQGTSNEKNEQYF
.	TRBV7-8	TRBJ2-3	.	TGTGCCAGCAGCAAAACTAGCCCCGGAGGTAGCACAGATACGCAGTATTTT	CASSKTSPGGSTDTQYF
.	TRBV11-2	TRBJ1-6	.	TGTGCCAGCAGCCGGGGGGCGGGGGCGGATTCACCCCTCCACTTT	CASSRGAGADSPLHF
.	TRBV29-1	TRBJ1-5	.	TGCAGCGCCCTCGGGGGTTTCAATCAGCCCCAGCATTTT	CSALGGFNQPQHF
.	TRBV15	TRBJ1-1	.	TGTGCCACCTCGGGACATACGAACACTGAAGCTTTCTTT	CATSGHTNTEAFF
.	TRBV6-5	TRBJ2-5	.	TGTGCCAGCAGTTACTCGGGGAGAGAGACCCAGTACTTC	CASSYSGRETQYF
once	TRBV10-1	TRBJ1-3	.	TGCGCCAGCAGTGAGTCGACAGGCTCTGGAAACACCATATATTTT	CASSESTGSGNTIYF
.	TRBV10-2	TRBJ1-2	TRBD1	TGCGCCAGCAGTGAGTCGACCGGGACAGGGGCGTATGGCTACACCTTC	CASSESTGTGAYGYTF
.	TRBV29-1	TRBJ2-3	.	TGCAGCGTGCGACAGGAAGGGTACAGGGATACGCAGTATTTT	CSVRQEGYRDTQYF
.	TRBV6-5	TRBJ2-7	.	TGTGCCAGCAGTTACTGGGGGGTGGGGTCGGCTGGCGAGCAGTACTTC	CASSYWGVGSAGEQYF
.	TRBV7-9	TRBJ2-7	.	TGTGCCAGCAGCTCCGACTTCACGGACAACTACGAGCAGTACTTC	CASSSDFTDNYEQYF
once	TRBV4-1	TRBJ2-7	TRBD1	TGCGCCAGCAGCCGCGGACAGGGGGAGTTGTACGAGCAGTACTTC	CASSRGQGELYEQYF
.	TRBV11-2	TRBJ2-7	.	TGTGCCAGCAGGTTACTTTCTGACGAGCAGTACTTC	CASRLLSDEQYF
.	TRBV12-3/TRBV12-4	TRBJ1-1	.	TGTGCCAGCAGTTTCGGGGAGGGCACTGAAGCTTTCTTT	CASSFGEGTEAFF
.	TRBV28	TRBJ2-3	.	TGTGCCAGCAGTTTGCAACCGGGGGGCACAGATACGCAGTATTTT	CASSLQPGGTDTQYF